These T cell receptor beta chains were read from a single sample in a study of PD-L1 blockade in urothelial cancer. TCRdb's copy holds only in-frame clones and misses some; the assay was immunoSEQ multiplex PCR. The data contain some 110,000 clones, around 89% of them singletons. Sequences were derived from PBMCs, sampled around atezolizumab (anti-PD-L1) treatment. Source of these receptors: a man aged 55 to 69 with urothelial cancer. Each CDR3 is given with its conserved first and last residue. The D gene is left open where the match is weak. The listing skips clone size in some rows; elsewhere it reads once, few, many or a size class.

TRBJ2-3 - - TRBV5-4 TGTGCCAGCAGTCACCCGCCGGGGCGGGGCGGAACAGATACGCAGTATTTT CASSHPPGRGGTDTQYF
TRBJ2-1 - - TRBV5-4 TGTGCCAGCACCTGGGGAGCAAAAGTCGACAATGAGCAGTTCTTC CASTWGAKVDNEQFF
TRBJ2-7 TRBD2 - TRBV30 TGTGCCTGGAGTGGGTCGGGAGGCGAGCAGTACTTC CAWSGSGGEQYF
TRBJ1-2 TRBD1 - TRBV5-1 TGCGCCAGCAGCTCTACCGGGACAGCGAACTATGGCTACACCTTC CASSSTGTANYGYTF
TRBJ1-4 TRBD1 once TRBV28 TGTGCCAGCAGTTTCGGGCGTACAGGGGCAAATGAAAAACTGTTTTTT CASSFGRTGANEKLFF
TRBJ1-5 TRBD1 once TRBV30 TGTGCCTGGAACAGGGGACAGGGGTATCAGCCCCAGCATTTT CAWNRGQGYQPQHF
TRBJ1-5 TRBD1 - TRBV28 TGTGCCAGCAGTTTCCCTCCAGGGGGTAGCAATCAGCCCCAGCATTTT CASSFPPGGSNQPQHF
TRBJ1-4 - - TRBV19 TGTGCCAGTACCGCGGGGTGGAATGAAAAACTGTTTTTT CASTAGWNEKLFF
TRBJ2-2 TRBD2 - TRBV6-4 TGTGCCAGCAGTGCGTCTAGCGGGGGACCGAACACCGGGGAGCTGTTTTTT CASSASSGGPNTGELFF
TRBJ1-2 TRBD1 - TRBV5-4 TGTGCCAGCAGCGCCCGGGACAGGGGGCCTCCGGGCTATGGCTACACCTTC CASSARDRGPPGYGYTF
TRBJ1-2 - - TRBV15 TGTGCCACCAGCAGAGATCAGGAGGGAATCTATGGCTACACCTTC CATSRDQEGIYGYTF
TRBJ1-6 TRBD1 - TRBV11-3 TGTGCCAGCAGCTTGACAGGGGGTAATTCACCCCTCCACTTT CASSLTGGNSPLHF
TRBJ1-1 - - TRBV29-1 TGCAGCGTTGAAGCGATAGGCAGGGACACTGAAGCTTTCTTT CSVEAIGRDTEAFF
TRBJ2-3 - once TRBV6-1 TGTGCCAGCAGGGGGCGCAACACAGATACGCAGTATTTT CASRGRNTDTQYF
TRBJ2-3 - - TRBV10-3 TGTGCCATCAGTGGGGCAGGCCACACTAGCACAGATACGCAGTATTTT CAISGAGHTSTDTQYF
TRBJ2-7 - - TRBV19 TGTGCCAGTACCGGGACTGAATTCTACGAGCAGTACTTC CASTGTEFYEQYF
TRBJ2-1 TRBD2 - TRBV7-3 TGTGCCAGCAGCCTAATAGGGGAGGGCGGCTACAATGAGCAGTTCTTC CASSLIGEGGYNEQFF
TRBJ1-4 TRBD1 - TRBV4-3 TGCGCCAGCAGCCAAGATAGGACAGGGAATGAAAAACTGTTTTTT CASSQDRTGNEKLFF
TRBJ2-7 - - TRBV20-1 TGCAGTACTGGTTCCTACGAGCAGTACTTC CSTGSYEQYF
TRBJ1-1 - - TRBV5-1 TGCGCCAGCAGCTTGGATCCGCCTAGCATGAACACTGAAGCTTTCTTT CASSLDPPSMNTEAFF
TRBJ1-6 - - TRBV23-1 TGCGCCAGCAGTCTGGGGGGTGACGAAGATAATTCACCCCTCCACTTT CASSLGGDEDNSPLHF
TRBJ2-2 TRBD1 - TRBV7-2 TGTGCCAGCAGCAGACAGGGGGCGGTGAACACCGGGGAGCTGTTTTTT CASSRQGAVNTGELFF
TRBJ1-2 TRBD1 - TRBV6-1 TGTGCCAGCAGCCCGGGACAGCAAGCCTATGGCTACACCTTC CASSPGQQAYGYTF
TRBJ1-5 TRBD1 - TRBV28 TGTGCCAGCAGCGTGACAGGGGGTTTACAGCCCCAGCATTTT CASSVTGGLQPQHF